This TCR beta chain stems from a study of cytomegalovirus exposure and HLA in healthy donors. There are 15 residues in the CDR3. The ends were cut back, 4 bases at V and 3 bases at J, with 16 bases in the middle. Per germline, CDR1 SGHNT and CDR2 YYREEE (reference sequence). The study ran its PCR with 60 Vbeta and 13 Jbeta primers. TCRdb's copy holds only in-frame clones and misses some; the assay was immunoSEQ multiplex PCR. Of roughly 100,000 clones in the sample, about 80% were seen once. The chain combines TRBV5-4 with TRBJ1-2; a weak D match, TRBD1 (5 bases). The specimen sequenced was PBMCs. This receptor was obtained from a man between 18 and 35 years old in good health and CMV-seropositive. The CDR3 is CASSPVPEGDYGYTF. The CDR3, as DNA: TGTGCCAGCAGCCCTGTTCCCGAAGGGGACTATGGCTACACCTTC.